This TCR beta chain comes out of a study of T cell responses to AZD1222 COVID-19 vaccine. General study results and limits: Repertoires were obtained only post-peak T cell response.

As to this clone: Its antigen is currently unknown.

Profiling relied on immunoSEQ multiplex PCR, and the TCRdb table lists in-frame clones only, not all of them. The top ten hold around 7% of the sample, which has 130,000 or so clones, 94% seen once. Germline assignment: CDR1 SGHAT and CDR2 FQNNGV. The CDR3 totals 11 residues. V was clipped by 7 bases and J by 10 bases, with 11 bases between them. The clonotype originates from an adult in good health. The chain recombines TRBV11-2 with TRBJ2-1, with a possible D match to TRBD1 (5 bases). The sample here was peripheral blood, taken on day 0 of AZD1222 vaccination. The CDR3: CASTQGWEQFF. The CDR3 DNA sequence: TGTGCCAGCACCCAGGGTTGGGAGCAGTTCTTC. The full variable domain, with the rest looked up from reference TRBV11-2 and TRBJ2-1, is EAGVAQSPRYKIIEKRQSVAFWCNPISGHATLYWYQQILGQGPKLLIQFQNNGVVDDSQLPKDRFSAERLKGVDSTLKIQPAKLEDSAVYLCASTQGWEQFFGPGTRLTVL.